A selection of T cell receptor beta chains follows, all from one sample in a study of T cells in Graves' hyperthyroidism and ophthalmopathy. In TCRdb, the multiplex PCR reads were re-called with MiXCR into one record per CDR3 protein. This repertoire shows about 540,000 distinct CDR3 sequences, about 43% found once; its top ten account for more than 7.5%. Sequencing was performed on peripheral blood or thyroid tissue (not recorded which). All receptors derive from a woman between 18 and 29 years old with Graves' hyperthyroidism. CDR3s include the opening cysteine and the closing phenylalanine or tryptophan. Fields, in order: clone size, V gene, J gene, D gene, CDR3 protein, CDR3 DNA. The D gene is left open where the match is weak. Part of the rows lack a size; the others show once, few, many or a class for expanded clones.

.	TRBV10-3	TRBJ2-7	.	CATGKGGRGGYEQYF	TGTGCCACGGGGAAGGGAGGGAGAGGGGGCTACGAGCAGTACTTC
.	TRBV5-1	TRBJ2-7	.	CASSLTVGGYEQYF	TGCGCCAGCAGCTTGACAGTAGGGGGCTACGAGCAGTACTTC
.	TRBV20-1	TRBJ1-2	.	CSARDGAREGYTF	TGCAGTGCTAGAGATGGTGCGCGGGAGGGCTACACCTTC
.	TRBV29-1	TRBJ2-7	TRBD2	CSVGLAGGPSYEQYF	TGCAGCGTGGGACTAGCGGGAGGGCCTTCCTACGAGCAGTACTTC
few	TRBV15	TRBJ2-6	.	CATSRDLSGRSGANVLTF	TGTGCCACCAGCAGAGATTTAAGTGGAAGGTCTGGGGCCAACGTCCTGACTTTC
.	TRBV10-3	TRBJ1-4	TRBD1	CAISPDRGMANEKLFF	TGTGCCATCAGTCCAGACAGGGGTATGGCTAATGAAAAACTGTTTTTT
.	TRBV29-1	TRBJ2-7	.	CSLGKPYEQYF	TGCAGCTTAGGGAAGCCGTACGAGCAGTACTTC
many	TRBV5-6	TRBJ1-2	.	CASSLAGSPGVHHGYTF	TGTGCCAGCAGCTTGGCCGGCAGTCCGGGAGTACATCACGGCTACACCTTC
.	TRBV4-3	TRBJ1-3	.	CASSQEGPLARHTGNTIYF	TGCGCCAGCAGCCAAGAAGGACCTCTTGCCAGGCACACTGGAAACACCATATATTTT
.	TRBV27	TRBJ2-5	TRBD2	CASSPTASGGGAQYF	TGTGCCAGCAGTCCAACGGCTAGCGGGGGGGGGGCCCAGTACTTC
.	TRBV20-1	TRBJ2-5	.	CSVRRGPNQPQYF	TGCAGTGTCCGCAGGGGTCCTAATCAGCCCCAGTACTTC
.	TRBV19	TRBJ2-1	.	CASREGDLGYNEQFF	TGTGCCAGCCGAGAAGGGGACTTGGGGTACAATGAGCAGTTCTTC
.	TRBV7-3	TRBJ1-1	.	CASRQGNTVAFF	TGTGCCAGCAGGCAGGGGAACACTGTAGCTTTCTTT
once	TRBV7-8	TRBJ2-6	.	CASSLSAVLTANVLTF	TGTGCCAGCAGCCTATCGGCAGTGCTTACGGCCAACGTCCTGACTTTC
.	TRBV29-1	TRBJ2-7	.	CSVEGLFYYNEQYF	TGCAGCGTTGAGGGACTGTTTTACTACAATGAGCAGTACTTC